The next 2 T cell receptor beta chains were all read from a single sample in a study of technical replicates of blood from several donors. The data were produced by immunoSEQ multiplex PCR, yet TCRdb's version contains in-frame clones alone and is incomplete. The repertoire holds around 30,000 clones, around 90% seen once, with under 4.5% in the top ten. The specimen was PBMCs. These receptors were taken from a human donor in good health. Some clones in this sample may be carry-over from other donors' samples.

This chain links TRBV4-3 with TRBJ1-2; TRBD1 aligns across 7 bases. This CDR3 has 15 amino acids. J was trimmed by 4 bases and V by 0 bases; bases with no gene match: 5. Per the germline V gene, CDR1 is LGHNA and CDR2 is YSLEER. The CDR3 here is CASSQDRGTIYGYTF. The CDR3 bases are TGCGCCAGCAGCCAAGACAGGGGGACGATCTATGGCTACACCTTC.

The genes are TRBV27 and TRBJ2-1; the D is unclear. V lost 0 bases, J lost 7 bases, and 7 bases lay in between. Germline lookup yields CDR1 MNHEY and CDR2 SMNVEV (reference sequence). This CDR3 has 13 amino acids. CDR3 bases: TGTGCCAGCAGTTTATCGGGCTTTAATGAGCAGTTCTTC. Translation gives CASSLSGFNEQFF.